These 10 T cell receptor beta chains originate from one sample sequenced in a study of regulatory T cells in long-lasting Graves disease. TCR beta libraries were built with iRepertoire HTBI primers and Arm-PCR of CDR3 regions. MiXCR was run by TCRdb on the multiplex PCR reads, yielding one entry per CDR3 protein. The table includes roughly 510,000 distinct CDR3 sequences, 15% to 20% detected once. Time point noted: newly diagnosed GD, antithyroid drugs for less than 3 months. RNA isolated from PBMCs was used to make the TCR library. In addition, the sample was reused for a study of T cells in Graves' hyperthyroidism and ophthalmopathy.

Specimen: peripheral blood mononuclear cells (PBMCs), collected at new diagnosis, from a patient treated with antithyroid drugs. The receptor source for this set is a man younger than 35 with Graves disease.

This clonotype was seen a few times. Just one base apart from a much larger clone, this may be a read error. The chain uses TRBV12-3 or TRBV12-4 and TRBJ2-7; TRBD1 agrees at 9 bases. V was clipped by 6 bases and J by 7 bases; unmatched bases: 10. This CDR3 region has 14 residues. As DNA, the CDR3 is TGTGCCAGCAGCCCGGGACAGGGCTCTCAGGAGCAGTACTTC. As protein: CASSPGQGSQEQYF.

In its sample, this clonotype was seen many times. The CDR3 coding sequence is TGTGCCAGCAGTTTATACCTAGCTGAGCAGTTCTTC. Translated, it gives CASSLYLAEQFF. The chain joins TRBV28 to TRBJ2-1; D perhaps matches TRBD2 (5 bases). CDR1 is MDHEN, CDR2 SYDVKM, per germline. CDR3 size: 12 residues. Trimming pared 1 base from V and 9 bases from J, leaving 7 bases between.

The chain employs TRBV30 and TRBJ2-5; 8 positions match TRBD2. The CDR3 sequence is 14 residues long. The J segment lost 4 bases and the V segment lost 0 bases, leaving 4 bases of the junction unmatched. Germline V gives CDR1 GTSNPN, CDR2 SVGIG (reference sequence). CDR3 DNA sequence: TGTGCCTGGAGTGTAGGGCTAGCGGGAGAGACCCAGTACTTC. This translates into CAWSVGLAGETQYF.

This clonotype was recorded many times. The CDR3 region is CASSFAGPNTEAFF. DNA of the CDR3: TGTGCCAGCAGTTTCGCGGGGCCTAACACTGAAGCTTTCTTT. This chain joins TRBV27 and TRBJ1-1, with D possibly TRBD1 on 5 matching bases. The CDR3 contains 14 residues. Trimming left V 3 bases short and J 2 bases short, with 10 bases between. CDR1 and CDR2 from the germline V gene are MNHEY and SMNVEV (reference sequence).

This clonotype was detected ten times or more. The chain links TRBV3-1 to TRBJ1-2, with D uncertain. This CDR3 is 15 amino acids long. V lost 2 bases and J lost 2, with 12 bases in between. CDR1 is LGHDT, CDR2 YNNKEL, per germline (reference sequence). CDR3 loop: CASSQPGSLNYGYTF. The CDR3 nucleotides read TGTGCCAGCAGCCAACCGGGGAGTTTAAACTATGGCTACACCTTC.

This clonotype occurred a few times. The J gene is TRBJ1-1, the V gene TRBV19, with D maybe TRBD1 (6 bases). Germline V gives CDR1 LNHDA, CDR2 SQIVND (reference sequence). The CDR3 runs to 12 residues. V was shortened by 3 bases and J by 13 bases, with 15 bases between the two germline ends. CDR3 nucleotide sequence: TGTGCCAGTAGTATCGGGGGCGCGGGTGTTTTCTTT. The encoded protein is CASSIGGAGVFF.

This clonotype was detected ten times or more. The V gene is TRBV28, the J gene TRBJ2-1, with TRBD2 matching 8 bases. V lost 4 bases to trimming and J lost 3 bases; unmatched junction nucleotides: 8. The V gene's germline CDR1 is MDHEN and CDR2 SYDVKM. The length of the CDR3 is 16 residues. CDR3 region: CASSSISGTNYNEQFF. For the CDR3, the DNA is TGTGCCAGCAGTTCAATTAGCGGGACCAACTACAATGAGCAGTTCTTC.

The chain links TRBV7-9 to TRBJ2-7; D is perhaps TRBD2 (6 bases). CDR1 and CDR2 (germline): SEHNR, FQNEAQ (reference sequence). This CDR3 comprises 16 residues. V dropped 5 bases and J dropped 0 bases, with 17 bases sitting between them. Written as DNA, the CDR3 is TGTGCCAGCAGCCGGAGGGACTCCTTAAGCTCCTACGAGCAGTACTTC. Protein: CASSRRDSLSSYEQYF.

This clonotype was counted between two and nine times. This rearrangement joins TRBV29-1 to TRBJ2-3; TRBD2 is a possible D gene (6 bases). Germline V gene data show CDR1 as SQVTM and CDR2 as ANQGSEA. This CDR3 has 14 amino acids. V was trimmed by 3 bases and J by 2 bases, leaving 12 bases between them. CDR3 nucleotides: TGCAGCGTTGACGCCGGGGGACCCACAGATACGCAGTATTTT. Translated: CSVDAGGPTDTQYF.

This clonotype showed up many times. This chain joins TRBV28 and TRBJ2-7, with TRBD1 identical over 10 bases. Unmatched junction bases numbered 8, after V lost 5 bases and J lost 4 bases. This CDR3 spans 15 amino acids. Germline V gene lookup returns CDR1 MDHEN and CDR2 SYDVKM. The chain's CDR3 is CASSTPTGGEYEQYF. In DNA form, the CDR3 reads TGTGCCAGCAGTACCCCGACAGGGGGCGAATACGAGCAGTACTTC. Full variable domain (missing parts from reference TRBV28 and TRBJ2-7): DVKVTQSSRYLVKRTGEKVFLECVQDMDHENMFWYRQDPGLGLRLIYFSYDVKMKEKGDIPEGYSVSREKKERFSLILESASTNQTSMYLCASSTPTGGEYEQYFGPGTRLTVT.